The 10 T cell receptor beta chains presented below share a single source sample, sequenced in a study of Graves' ophthalmopathy and Graves' hyperthyroidism. Researchers took RNA transcripts and amplified TCR beta CDR3 regions from them. Second-round multiplex PCR came after first-round RT-PCR with HTBI primers. TCRdb called the multiplex PCR reads again in MiXCR, with one record for every CDR3 protein. The sample includes about 550,000 distinct CDR3 sequences, 35% to 45% of them seen just once. The source material was peripheral blood or thyroid tissue (not recorded which). Receptors originate from an adult man with Graves' hyperthyroidism.

This clonotype was counted a few times. The chain employs TRBV29-1 and TRBJ2-3; D assignment may be TRBD1 or TRBD2 (6 bases each). V was trimmed by 2 bases and J by 5 bases, leaving 17 bases between them. Germline CDR1 is SQVTM and CDR2 is ANQGSEA. The CDR3 is made up of 15 amino acids. Here the CDR3 DNA reads TGCAGCGTTGAAAGGCGGGAACGAGGGGGAGATACGCAGTATTTT. Its protein product is CSVERRERGGDTQYF.

A note on this clonotype: A read error may explain this, as a much larger clone is one base away. This sequence joins TRBV5-1 and TRBJ1-4; D uncertain. Germline V gives CDR1 SGHRS, CDR2 YFSETQ. The CDR3 runs to 13 residues. V gave up 5 bases and J gave up 0 bases, with 5 bases separating them. CDR3 in DNA: TGCGCCAGCAGTGATGCAACTAATGAAAAACTGTTTTTT. This gives the protein CASSDATNEKLFF.

This clonotype was counted between two and nine times. As DNA, the CDR3 is TGTGCCAGTAGGGCGCTTTATAGCAATCAGCCCCAGCATTTT. It is translated as CASRALYSNQPQHF. The chain carries TRBV2 and TRBJ1-5; D unclear. The CDR3 is 14 amino acids. V shed 9 bases and J shed 0 bases, with 12 bases lying between them. Per germline, CDR1 SNHLY and CDR2 FYNNEI.

This clonotype was seen a few times. The J gene is TRBJ2-7, the V gene TRBV4-2; D gene uncertain. The CDR3 runs to 13 residues. In germline, CDR1 is LGHNA, CDR2 YNFKEQ. V lost 1 base, J lost 1 base, and 5 bases lay in between. CDR3 protein: CASSQARSYEQYF. The DNA of the CDR3 is TGTGCCAGCAGCCAAGCGCGGTCCTACGAGCAGTACTTC.

This clonotype was detected only a few times. This chain joins TRBV6-5 and TRBJ2-5; 9 bases are shared with TRBD2. The CDR3 runs 18 residues. J lost 2 bases, V lost 2 bases, and 12 bases had no gene match. CDR1 and CDR2 from the germline V gene are MNHEY and SVGAGI. For the CDR3, the DNA is TGTGCCAGCAGTTACATGTTCGCGGCTAGCGGGAAACAAGAGACCCAGTACTTC. Encoded protein: CASSYMFAASGKQETQYF.

This clonotype was counted ten times or more. The chain couples TRBV20-1 to TRBJ1-4; D remains unclear. Germline CDR1 is DFQATT and CDR2 is SNEGSKA (reference sequence). The V end lost 6 bases, the J end lost 6 bases, and 8 bases lay between the germline ends. The CDR3 has 11 residues. CDR3: CSAEEDEKLFF. CDR3 coding DNA: TGCAGTGCCGAGGAGGATGAAAAACTGTTTTTT.

With regard to this clonotype: This may stem from a read error, because a much larger clone lies one nucleotide away. CDR3 in DNA: TGTGCCAGCAGCGTAGGGACAGGACCTAATGGAAAACTGTTTTTT. It is translated as CASSVGTGPNGKLFF. The V gene is TRBV9, the J gene TRBJ1-4, with 7 bases matching TRBD1. CDR1 and CDR2 (germline): SGDLS, YYNGEE. This CDR3 has 15 amino acids.

This clonotype was counted a few times. The chain is built from TRBV20-1 and TRBJ1-2; D might be TRBD1 (5 bases). Germline V CDR1 and CDR2: DFQATT, SNEGSKA (reference sequence). V lost 3 bases, J lost 2 bases, and 10 bases lay in between. This CDR3 spans 13 amino acids. The CDR3 reads CSARGTANYGYTF. CDR3 bases: TGCAGTGCTAGGGGGACGGCGAACTATGGCTACACCTTC.

This clonotype came up many times. The rearrangement uses TRBV7-3 and TRBJ2-7; 7 nucleotides match TRBD2. The CDR3 spans 14 residues. V lost 5 bases to trimming and J lost 3 bases; unmatched junction nucleotides: 7. Germline lookup yields CDR1 SGHTA and CDR2 FQGTGA. The chain's CDR3 is CASSPRPGGYEQYF. For the CDR3, the DNA is TGTGCCAGCAGCCCCCGCCCGGGAGGCTACGAGCAGTACTTC.

This chain connects TRBV20-1 to TRBJ1-4; a possible D gene is TRBD1 (6 bases). In germline, CDR1 is DFQATT, CDR2 SNEGSKA (reference sequence). The CDR3 totals 14 residues. Deletions cut 6 bases from V and 4 bases from J, with 15 bases between. The CDR3 sequence: CSALDRRLNEKLFF. The CDR3 DNA is TGCAGTGCCCTCGACAGGCGACTTAATGAAAAACTGTTTTTT.